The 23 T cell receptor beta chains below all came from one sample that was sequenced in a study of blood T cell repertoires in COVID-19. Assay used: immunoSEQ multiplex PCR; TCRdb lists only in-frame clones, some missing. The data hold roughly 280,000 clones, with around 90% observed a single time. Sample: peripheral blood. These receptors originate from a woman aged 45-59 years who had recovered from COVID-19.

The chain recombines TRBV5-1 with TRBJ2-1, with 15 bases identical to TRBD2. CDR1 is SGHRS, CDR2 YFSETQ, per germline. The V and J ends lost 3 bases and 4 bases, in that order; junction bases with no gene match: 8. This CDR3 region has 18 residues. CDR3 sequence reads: CASSWHRTSGGAYNEQFF. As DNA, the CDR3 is TGCGCCAGCAGCTGGCACAGGACTAGCGGGGGGGCTTACAATGAGCAGTTCTTC.

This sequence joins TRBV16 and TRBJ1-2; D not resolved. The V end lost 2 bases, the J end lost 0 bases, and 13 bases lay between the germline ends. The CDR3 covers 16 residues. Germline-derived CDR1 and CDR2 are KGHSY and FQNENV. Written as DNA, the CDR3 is TGTGCCAGCAGCCAACTTTATCGAGGATCTAACTATGGCTACACCTTC. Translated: CASSQLYRGSNYGYTF.

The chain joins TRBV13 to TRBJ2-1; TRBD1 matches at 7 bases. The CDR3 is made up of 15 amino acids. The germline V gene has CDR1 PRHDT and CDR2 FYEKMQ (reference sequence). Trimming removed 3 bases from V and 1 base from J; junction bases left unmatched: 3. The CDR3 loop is CASSLWTGSYNEQFF. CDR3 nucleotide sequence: TGTGCCAGCAGCTTGTGGACAGGTTCCTACAATGAGCAGTTCTTC.

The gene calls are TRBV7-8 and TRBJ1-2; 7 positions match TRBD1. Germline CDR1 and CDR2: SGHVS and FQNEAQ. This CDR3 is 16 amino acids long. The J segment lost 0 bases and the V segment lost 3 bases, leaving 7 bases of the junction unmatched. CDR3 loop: CASSLGTDTTNYGYTF. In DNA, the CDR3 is TGTGCCAGCAGCTTGGGGACAGACACTACTAACTATGGCTACACCTTC.

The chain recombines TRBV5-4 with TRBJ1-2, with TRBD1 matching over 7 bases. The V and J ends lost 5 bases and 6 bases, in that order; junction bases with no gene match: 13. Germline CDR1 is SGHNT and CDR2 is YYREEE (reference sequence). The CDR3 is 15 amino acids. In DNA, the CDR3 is TGTGCCAGCAGGATGGAGACAGGGAAGGTTGATGGCTACACCTTC. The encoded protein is CASRMETGKVDGYTF.

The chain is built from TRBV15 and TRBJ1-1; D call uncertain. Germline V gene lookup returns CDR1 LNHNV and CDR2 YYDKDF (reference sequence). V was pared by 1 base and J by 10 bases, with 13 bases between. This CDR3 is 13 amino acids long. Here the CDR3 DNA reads TGTGCCACCAGCAGAGTTGCCGGAGTATTAGCTTTCTTT. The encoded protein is CATSRVAGVLAFF.

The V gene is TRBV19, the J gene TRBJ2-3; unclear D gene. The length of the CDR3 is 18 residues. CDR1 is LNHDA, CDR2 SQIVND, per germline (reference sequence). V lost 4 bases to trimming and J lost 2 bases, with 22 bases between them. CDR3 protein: CASSSALVGFQNTDTQYF. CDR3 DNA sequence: TGTGCCAGTAGTAGCGCCCTAGTTGGGTTCCAAAACACAGATACGCAGTATTTT.

This chain's CDR3 is CASAKGGSGNTIYF. The CDR3 DNA is TGTGCCAGCGCCAAAGGGGGCAGTGGAAACACCATATATTTT. The V gene is TRBV18, the J gene TRBJ1-3; 7 nucleotides match TRBD1. Per germline, CDR1 KGHSH and CDR2 LQKENI. J gave up 3 bases and V 8 bases, and 7 bases lay outside the gene matches. This CDR3 is built from 14 residues.

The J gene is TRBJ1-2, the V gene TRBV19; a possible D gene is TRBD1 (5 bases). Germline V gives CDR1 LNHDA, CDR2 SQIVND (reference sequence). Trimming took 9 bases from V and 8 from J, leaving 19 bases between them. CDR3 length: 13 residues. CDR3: CASLGTQSGGYTF. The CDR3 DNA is TGTGCCAGCCTAGGGACTCAATCAGGCGGCTACACCTTC.

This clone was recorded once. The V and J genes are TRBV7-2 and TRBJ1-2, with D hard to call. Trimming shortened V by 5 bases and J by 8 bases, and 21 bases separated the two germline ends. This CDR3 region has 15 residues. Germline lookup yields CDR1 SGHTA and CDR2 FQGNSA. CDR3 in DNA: TGTGCCAGCAGCCCACCGAAAGGTGGGCTCTTCGGCTACACCTTC. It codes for CASSPPKGGLFGYTF.

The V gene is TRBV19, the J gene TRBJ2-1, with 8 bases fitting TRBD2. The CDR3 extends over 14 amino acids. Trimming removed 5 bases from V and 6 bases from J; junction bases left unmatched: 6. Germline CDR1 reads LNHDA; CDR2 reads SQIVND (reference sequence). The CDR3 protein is CASSLLGLGNEQFF. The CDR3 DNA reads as TGTGCCAGTAGTCTTCTGGGACTAGGCAATGAGCAGTTCTTC.

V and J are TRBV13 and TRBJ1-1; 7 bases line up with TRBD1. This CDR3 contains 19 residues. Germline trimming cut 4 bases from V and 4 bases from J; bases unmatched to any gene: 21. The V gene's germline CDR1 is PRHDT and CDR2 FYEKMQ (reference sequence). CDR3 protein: CASSSGRPAGGRVGTEAFF. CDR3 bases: TGTGCCAGCAGCTCCGGCAGACCGGCAGGGGGTAGAGTAGGCACTGAAGCTTTCTTT.

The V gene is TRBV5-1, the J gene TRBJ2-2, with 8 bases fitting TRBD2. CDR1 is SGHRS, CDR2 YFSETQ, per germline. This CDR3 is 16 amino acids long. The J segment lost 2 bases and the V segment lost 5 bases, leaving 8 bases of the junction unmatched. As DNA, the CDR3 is TGCGCCAGCAGGATACAGCGGGAGCCCAACACCGGGGAGCTGTTTTTT. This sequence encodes CASRIQREPNTGELFF.

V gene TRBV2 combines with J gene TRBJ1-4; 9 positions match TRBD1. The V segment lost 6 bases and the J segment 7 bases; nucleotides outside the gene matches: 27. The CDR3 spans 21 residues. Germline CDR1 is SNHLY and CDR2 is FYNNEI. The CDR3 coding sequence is TGTGCCAGCAGCGCTGTAGAACGGACAGGGGTCCGGGTAGGGGGTAGTGAAAAACTGTTTTTT. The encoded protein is CASSAVERTGVRVGGSEKLFF.

The CDR3 is CAWSEGNSYQPQHF. Written as DNA, the CDR3 is TGTGCCTGGAGTGAAGGAAACAGCTATCAGCCCCAGCATTTT. This chain joins TRBV30 and TRBJ1-5; the D is unclear. The CDR3 contains 14 residues. Germline assignment: CDR1 GTSNPN and CDR2 SVGIG (reference sequence). Trimming left V 1 base short and J 5 bases short, with 12 bases between. Full variable domain (outside the CDR3, taken from reference TRBV30 and TRBJ1-5): SQTIHQWPATLVQPVGSPLSLECTVEGTSNPNLYWYRQAAGRGLQLLFYSVGIGQISSEVPQNLSASRPQDRQFILSSKKLLLSDSGFYLCAWSEGNSYQPQHFGDGTRLSIL.

The CDR3 region has the DNA TGTGCCAGCAGCTTGCAGGGATCTAGGAATACGCAGTATTTT. This encodes CASSLQGSRNTQYF. V and J are TRBV5-4 and TRBJ2-3; possibly TRBD1 for D (5 bases). Germline V gene sequence: CDR1 SGHNT, CDR2 YYREEE (reference sequence). The CDR3 has 14 amino acids. Trimming removed 1 base from V and 7 bases from J, with 13 bases in between. The whole variable domain, filled in from reference TRBV5-4 and TRBJ2-3, reads ETGVTQSPTHLIKTRGQQVTLRCSSQSGHNTVSWYQQALGQGPQFIFQYYREEENGRGNFPPRFSGLQFPNYSSELNVNALELDDSALYLCASSLQGSRNTQYFGPGTRLTVL.

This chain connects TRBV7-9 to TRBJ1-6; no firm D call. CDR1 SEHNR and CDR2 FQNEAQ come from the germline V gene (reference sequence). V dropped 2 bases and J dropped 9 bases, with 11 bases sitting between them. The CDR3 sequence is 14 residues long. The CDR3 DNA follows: TGTGCCAGCAGCTTAAGTCTGGCACGTTCACCCCTCCACTTT. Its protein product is CASSLSLARSPLHF. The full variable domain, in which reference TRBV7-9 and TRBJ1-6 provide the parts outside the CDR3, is DTGVSQNPRHKITKRGQNVTFRCDPISEHNRLYWYRQTLGQGPEFLTYFQNEAQLEKSRLLSDRFSAERPKGSFSTLEIQRTEQGDSAMYLCASSLSLARSPLHFGNGTRLTVT.

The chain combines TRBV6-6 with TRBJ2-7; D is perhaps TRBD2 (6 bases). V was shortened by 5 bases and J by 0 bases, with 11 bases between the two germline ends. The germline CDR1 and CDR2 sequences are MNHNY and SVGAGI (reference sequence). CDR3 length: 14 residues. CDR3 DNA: TGTGCCAGCAGTCGGACGACTAGCTCCTACGAGCAGTACTTC. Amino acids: CASSRTTSSYEQYF.

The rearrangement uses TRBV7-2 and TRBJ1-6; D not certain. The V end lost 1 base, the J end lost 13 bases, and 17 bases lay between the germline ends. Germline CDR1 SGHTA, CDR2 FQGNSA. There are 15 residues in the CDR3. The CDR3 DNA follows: TGTGCCAGCAGCTTAGATTTGGTGGCGGGCCTGCCCCTCCACTTT. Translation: CASSLDLVAGLPLHF. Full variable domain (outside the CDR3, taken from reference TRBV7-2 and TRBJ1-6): GAGVSQSPSNKVTEKGKDVELRCDPISGHTALYWYRQSLGQGLEFLIYFQGNSAPDKSGLPSDRFSAERTGGSVSTLTIQRTQQEDSAVYLCASSLDLVAGLPLHFGNGTRLTVT.

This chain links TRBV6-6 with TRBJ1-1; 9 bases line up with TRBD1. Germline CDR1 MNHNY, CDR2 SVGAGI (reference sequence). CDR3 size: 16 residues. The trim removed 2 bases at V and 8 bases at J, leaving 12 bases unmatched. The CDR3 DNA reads TGTGCCAGCAGTTACCCTCCTAGGACAGGGGAGGTAGAAGCTTTCTTT. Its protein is CASSYPPRTGEVEAFF.

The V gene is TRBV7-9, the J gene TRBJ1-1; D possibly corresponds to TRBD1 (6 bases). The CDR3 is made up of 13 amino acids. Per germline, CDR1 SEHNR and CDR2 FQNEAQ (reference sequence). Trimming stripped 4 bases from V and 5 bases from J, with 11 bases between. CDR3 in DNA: TGTGCCAGCAGCTCTCAGGGGTCAACTGAAGCTTTCTTT. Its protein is CASSSQGSTEAFF.

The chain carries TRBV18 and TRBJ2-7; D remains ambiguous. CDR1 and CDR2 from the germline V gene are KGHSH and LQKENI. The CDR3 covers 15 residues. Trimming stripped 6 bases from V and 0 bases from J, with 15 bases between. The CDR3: CASSSDSLNSYEQYF. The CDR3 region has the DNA TGTGCCAGCTCTTCCGACTCGCTAAACTCCTACGAGCAGTACTTC.

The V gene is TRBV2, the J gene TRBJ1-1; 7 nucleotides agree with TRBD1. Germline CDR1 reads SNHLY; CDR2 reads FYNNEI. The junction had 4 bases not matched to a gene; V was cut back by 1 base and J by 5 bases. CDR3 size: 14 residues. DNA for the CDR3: TGTGCCAGCAGTGAAGGGACAGGACGAACTGAAGCTTTCTTT. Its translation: CASSEGTGRTEAFF. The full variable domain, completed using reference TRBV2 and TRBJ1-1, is EPEVTQTPSHQVTQMGQEVILRCVPISNHLYFYWYRQILGQKVEFLVSFYNNEISEKSEIFDDQFSVERPDGSNFTLKIRSTKLEDSAMYFCASSEGTGRTEAFFGQGTRLTVV.